Each of the 2 T cell receptor beta chains below was sequenced from the same sample in a study of blood T cell repertoires in COVID-19. Only in-frame clones appear in the TCRdb table, and some are missing; sequencing was by immunoSEQ multiplex PCR. The top ten clones hold 10% to 15% of a sample with a few hundred thousand clones, approximately 86% of them seen once. What was sequenced was peripheral blood. The receptors come from a woman aged 70 to 79 with COVID-19, enrolled during active disease.

V and J are TRBV5-4 and TRBJ1-2; 7 bases match TRBD1. With 1 base clipped from V and 6 bases from J, the junction kept 9 bases outside the gene matches. CDR1 and CDR2 (germline): SGHNT, YYREEE (reference sequence). The CDR3 covers 15 residues. The CDR3 protein is CASSLIQGSGDGYTF. CDR3 sequence (DNA): TGTGCCAGCAGCTTGATACAGGGGAGTGGGGATGGCTACACCTTC. The variable domain in full, completed from reference TRBV5-4 and TRBJ1-2, reads ETGVTQSPTHLIKTRGQQVTLRCSSQSGHNTVSWYQQALGQGPQFIFQYYREEENGRGNFPPRFSGLQFPNYSSELNVNALELDDSALYLCASSLIQGSGDGYTFGSGTRLTVV.

The chain combines TRBV2 with TRBJ1-4, with unresolved D. Trimming stripped 2 bases from V and 4 bases from J, with 11 bases between. Germline CDR1 is SNHLY and CDR2 is FYNNEI. The CDR3 extends over 15 amino acids. CDR3 protein: CASSERNRNNEKLFF. The CDR3, as DNA: TGTGCCAGCAGTGAAAGGAACAGAAATAATGAAAAACTGTTTTTT.